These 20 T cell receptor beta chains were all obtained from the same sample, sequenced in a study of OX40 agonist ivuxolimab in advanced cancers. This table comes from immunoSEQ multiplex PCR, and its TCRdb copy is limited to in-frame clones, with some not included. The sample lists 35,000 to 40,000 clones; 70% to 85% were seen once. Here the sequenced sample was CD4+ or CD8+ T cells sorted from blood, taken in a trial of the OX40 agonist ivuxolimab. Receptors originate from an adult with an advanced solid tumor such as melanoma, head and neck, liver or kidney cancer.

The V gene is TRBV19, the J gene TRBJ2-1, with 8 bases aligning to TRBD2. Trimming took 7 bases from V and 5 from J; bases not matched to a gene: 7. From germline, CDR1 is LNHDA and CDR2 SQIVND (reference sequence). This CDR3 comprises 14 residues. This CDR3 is CASNRLATDNEQFF. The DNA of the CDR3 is TGTGCCAGTAACCGACTAGCGACCGACAATGAGCAGTTCTTC.

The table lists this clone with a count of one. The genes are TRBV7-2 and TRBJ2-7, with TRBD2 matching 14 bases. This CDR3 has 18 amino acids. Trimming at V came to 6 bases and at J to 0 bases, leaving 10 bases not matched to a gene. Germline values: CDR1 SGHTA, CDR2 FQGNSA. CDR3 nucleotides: TGTGCCAGCAGTTTCCGGACTAGCGGGAGGCCCTCCTCCTACGAGCAGTACTTC. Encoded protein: CASSFRTSGRPSSYEQYF. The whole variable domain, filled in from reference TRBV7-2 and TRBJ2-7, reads GAGVSQSPSNKVTEKGKDVELRCDPISGHTALYWYRQSLGQGLEFLIYFQGNSAPDKSGLPSDRFSAERTGGSVSTLTIQRTQQEDSAVYLCASSFRTSGRPSSYEQYFGPGTRLTVT.

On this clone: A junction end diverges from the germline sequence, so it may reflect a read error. CDR3 nucleotide sequence: TGCGCCATCAGTGAGCGGCCAACTAGAGACACCGGGGAGCTGTTTTTT. It translates to CAISERPTRDTGELFF. The chain couples TRBV10-3 to TRBJ2-2, with D perhaps matching TRBD2 (5 bases). The CDR3 is 16 amino acids. Per the germline V gene, CDR1 is ENHRY and CDR2 is SYGVKD.

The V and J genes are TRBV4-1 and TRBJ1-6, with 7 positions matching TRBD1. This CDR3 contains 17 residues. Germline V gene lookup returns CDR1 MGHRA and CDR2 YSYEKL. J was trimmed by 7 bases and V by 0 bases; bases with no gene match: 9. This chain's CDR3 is CASSQDFPGTENSPLHF. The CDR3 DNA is TGCGCCAGCAGCCAAGATTTTCCCGGGACAGAGAATTCACCCCTCCACTTT.

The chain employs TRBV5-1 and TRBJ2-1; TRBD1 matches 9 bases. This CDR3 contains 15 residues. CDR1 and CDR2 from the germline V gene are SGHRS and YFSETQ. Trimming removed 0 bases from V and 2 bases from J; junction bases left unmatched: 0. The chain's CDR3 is CASSLGQGAYNEQFF. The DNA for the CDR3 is TGCGCCAGCAGCTTGGGACAGGGGGCCTACAATGAGCAGTTCTTC.

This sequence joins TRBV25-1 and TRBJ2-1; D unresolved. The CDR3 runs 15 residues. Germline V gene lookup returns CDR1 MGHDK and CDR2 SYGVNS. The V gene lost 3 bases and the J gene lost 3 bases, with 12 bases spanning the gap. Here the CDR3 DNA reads TGTGCCAGCAGTGACTACTCAAGAAGCTACAATGAGCAGTTCTTC. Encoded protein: CASSDYSRSYNEQFF.

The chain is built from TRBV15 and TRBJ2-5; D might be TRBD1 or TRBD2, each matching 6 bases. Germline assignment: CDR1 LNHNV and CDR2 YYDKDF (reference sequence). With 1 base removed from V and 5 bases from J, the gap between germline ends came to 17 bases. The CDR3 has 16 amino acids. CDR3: CATSRATSGGGETQYF. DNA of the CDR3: TGTGCCACCAGCAGAGCGACTAGTGGAGGGGGGGAGACCCAGTACTTC.

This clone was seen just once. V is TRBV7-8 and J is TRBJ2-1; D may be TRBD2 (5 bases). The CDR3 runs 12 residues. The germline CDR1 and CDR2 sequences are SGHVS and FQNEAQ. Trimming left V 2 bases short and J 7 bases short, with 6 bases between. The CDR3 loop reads CASSLRGNEQFF. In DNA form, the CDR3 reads TGTGCCAGCAGCTTACGAGGGAATGAGCAGTTCTTC.

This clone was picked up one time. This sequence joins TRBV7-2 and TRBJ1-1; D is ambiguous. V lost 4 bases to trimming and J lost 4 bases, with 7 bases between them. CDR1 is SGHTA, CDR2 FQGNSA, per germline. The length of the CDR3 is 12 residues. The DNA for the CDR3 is TGTGCCAGCAGCTGGCTGGGCACTGAAGCTTTCTTT. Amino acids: CASSWLGTEAFF.

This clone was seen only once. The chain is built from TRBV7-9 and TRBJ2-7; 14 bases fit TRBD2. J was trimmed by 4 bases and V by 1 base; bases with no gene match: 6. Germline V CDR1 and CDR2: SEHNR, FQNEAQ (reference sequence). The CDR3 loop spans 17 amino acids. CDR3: CASSLGRGLAGEYEQYF. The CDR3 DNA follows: TGTGCCAGCAGCTTAGGAAGGGGACTAGCGGGGGAATACGAGCAGTACTTC.

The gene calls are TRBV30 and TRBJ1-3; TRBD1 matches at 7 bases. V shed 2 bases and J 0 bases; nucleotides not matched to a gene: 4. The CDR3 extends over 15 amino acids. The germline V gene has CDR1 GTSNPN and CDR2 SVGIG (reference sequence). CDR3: CAWSRDSASGNTIYF. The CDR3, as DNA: TGTGCCTGGAGTAGGGACAGCGCCTCTGGAAACACCATATATTTT.

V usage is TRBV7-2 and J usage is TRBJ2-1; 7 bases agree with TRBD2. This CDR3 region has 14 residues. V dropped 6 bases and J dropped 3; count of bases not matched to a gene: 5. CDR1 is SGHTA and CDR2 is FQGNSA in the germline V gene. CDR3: CASSSSGNYNEQFF. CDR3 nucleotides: TGTGCCAGCAGTTCTAGCGGAAACTACAATGAGCAGTTCTTC.

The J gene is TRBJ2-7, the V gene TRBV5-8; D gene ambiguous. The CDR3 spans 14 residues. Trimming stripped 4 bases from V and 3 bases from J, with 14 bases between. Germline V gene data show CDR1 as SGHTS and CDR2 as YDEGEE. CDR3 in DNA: TGTGCCAGCAGCCAAGGGCAACGGGTCTACGAGCAGTACTTC. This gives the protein CASSQGQRVYEQYF.

In DNA, the CDR3 is TGCGCCAGCAGTGAGCGGGGGGGGGTCTCCTACAATGAGCAGTTCTTC. Translated: CASSERGGVSYNEQFF. This rearrangement joins TRBV10-2 to TRBJ2-1; 8 bases are a match to TRBD2. V lost 2 bases, J lost 0 bases, and 3 bases stayed unmatched. In germline, CDR1 is WSHSY, CDR2 SAAADI. This CDR3 region has 16 residues.

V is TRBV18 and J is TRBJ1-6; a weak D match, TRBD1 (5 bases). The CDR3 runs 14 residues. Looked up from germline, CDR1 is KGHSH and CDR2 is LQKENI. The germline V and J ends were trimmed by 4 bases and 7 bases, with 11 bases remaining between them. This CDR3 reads CASSHGTKNSPLHF. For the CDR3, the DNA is TGTGCCAGCTCACACGGGACGAAGAATTCACCCCTCCACTTT. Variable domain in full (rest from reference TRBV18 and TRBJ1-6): NAGVMQNPRHLVRRRGQEARLRCSPMKGHSHVYWYRQLPEEGLKFMVYLQKENIIDESGMPKERFSAEFPKEGPSILRIQQVVRGDSAAYFCASSHGTKNSPLHFGNGTRLTVT.

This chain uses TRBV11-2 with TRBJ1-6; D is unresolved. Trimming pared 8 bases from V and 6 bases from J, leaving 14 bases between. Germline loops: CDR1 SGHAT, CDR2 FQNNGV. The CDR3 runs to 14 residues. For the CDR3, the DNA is TGTGCCAGCGGACCTTCTTGGGGTAATTCACCCCTCCACTTT. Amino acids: CASGPSWGNSPLHF.

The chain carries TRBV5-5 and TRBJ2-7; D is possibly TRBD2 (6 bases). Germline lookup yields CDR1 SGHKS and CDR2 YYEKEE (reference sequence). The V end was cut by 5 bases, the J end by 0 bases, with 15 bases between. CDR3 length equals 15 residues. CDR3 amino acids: CASSRAGFNSYEQYF. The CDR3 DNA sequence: TGTGCCAGCAGTCGCGCGGGGTTCAACTCCTACGAGCAGTACTTC.

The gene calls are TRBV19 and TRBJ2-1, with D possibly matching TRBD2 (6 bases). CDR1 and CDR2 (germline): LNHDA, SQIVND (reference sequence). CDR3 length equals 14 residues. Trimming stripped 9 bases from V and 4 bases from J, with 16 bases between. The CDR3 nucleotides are TGTGCCAGCAGCCGGGAGTCACCTTACAATGAGCAGTTCTTC. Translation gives CASSRESPYNEQFF.

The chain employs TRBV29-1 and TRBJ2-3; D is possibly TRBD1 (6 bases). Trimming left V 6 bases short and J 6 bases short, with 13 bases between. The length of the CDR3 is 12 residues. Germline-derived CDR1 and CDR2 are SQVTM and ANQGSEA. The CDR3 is CSVEDSRDTQYF. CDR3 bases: TGCAGCGTCGAGGACAGCCGGGATACGCAGTATTTT.

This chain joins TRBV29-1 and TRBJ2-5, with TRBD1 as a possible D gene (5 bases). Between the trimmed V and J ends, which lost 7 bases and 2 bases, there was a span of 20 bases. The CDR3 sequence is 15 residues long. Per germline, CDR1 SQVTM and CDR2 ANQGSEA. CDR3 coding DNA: TGCAGCGCTGCTAAGGGTACAGGCCTGCAAGAGACCCAGTACTTC. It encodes CSAAKGTGLQETQYF.